These 27 T cell receptor beta chains originate from one sample sequenced in a study of beta chain features in type 1 diabetes. Points from the study as a whole: Across all four CD4+ subsets, people with type 1 diabetes showed modestly shorter TCRB CDR3s.

The sequenced template was cDNA made from the entire isolated RNA. Profiling relied on immunoSEQ multiplex PCR, and the TCRdb table lists in-frame clones only, not all of them. Of 300,000 or so clones listed, 13% to 15% are singletons. For these receptors, no antigen is known. Sequenced input: naive CD4+ T cells from blood. These TCRs come from a young man with type 1 diabetes.

As for this clone: Other DNA sequences of this sample code for an identical CDR3. The chain has TRBV30 and TRBJ2-3; D unclear. V lost 0 bases, J lost 6 bases, and 4 bases lay in between. This CDR3 has 11 residues. The V gene's germline CDR1 is GTSNPN and CDR2 SVGIG (reference sequence). CDR3 amino acids: CAWSVLDTQYF. The CDR3 DNA reads TGTGCCTGGAGTGTACTGGATACGCAGTATTTT.

The sample holds a few counts of this clone. The chain employs TRBV7-2 and TRBJ2-7; D uncertain. The CDR3 runs 13 residues. The ends were cut back, 2 bases at V and 3 bases at J, with 8 bases in the middle. CDR1 is SGHTA and CDR2 is FQGNSA in the germline V gene. CDR3 in DNA: TGTGCCAGCAGCTTATCACACTACTACGAGCAGTACTTC. It codes for CASSLSHYYEQYF.

A few counts support this clone. The chain employs TRBV2 and TRBJ2-5, with a weak D call TRBD2 (6 bases). CDR3 length: 11 amino acids. From germline, CDR1 is SNHLY and CDR2 FYNNEI. V was trimmed by 5 bases and J by 5 bases, leaving 6 bases between them. CDR3 bases: TGTGCCAGCAGTAGCGGGGAGACCCAGTACTTC. Protein: CASSSGETQYF.

This clone was counted a few times. Other nucleotide sequences in the sample specify the same CDR3. V and J are TRBV9 and TRBJ2-7; TRBD2 aligns across 14 bases. Germline lookup yields CDR1 SGDLS and CDR2 YYNGEE. This CDR3 contains 14 residues. After removal of 0 bases from V and 7 bases from J, the junction contained 0 bases not matched to a gene. CDR3 loop: CASSVGLAGGEQYF. The DNA of the CDR3 is TGTGCCAGCAGCGTAGGACTAGCGGGAGGGGAGCAGTACTTC.

The table lists this clone with a count of one. The chain employs TRBV7-8 and TRBJ1-2; TRBD1 aligns across 7 bases. This CDR3 is 15 amino acids long. V trimming: 4 bases; J trimming: 2 bases; junction bases outside the gene matches: 7. Germline V gene lookup returns CDR1 SGHVS and CDR2 FQNEAQ. The CDR3 is CASSSTRGQNYGYTF. The CDR3 nucleotides read TGTGCCAGCAGCTCAACCCGGGGACAGAACTATGGCTACACCTTC.

This clone was counted a few times. V usage is TRBV27 and J usage is TRBJ1-5; the D gene is possibly TRBD1 (6 bases). CDR3 length: 16 residues. V was clipped by 6 bases and J by 3 bases, with 18 bases between them. Germline V gene lookup returns CDR1 MNHEY and CDR2 SMNVEV (reference sequence). In nucleotides, the CDR3 is TGTGCCAGCAGCCCTCACCGGGACACCTCCAATCAGCCCCAGCATTTT. It yields the protein CASSPHRDTSNQPQHF.

The rearrangement uses TRBV19 and TRBJ2-3, with a tentative D call TRBD2 (6 bases). The germline V and J ends were trimmed by 8 bases and 1 base, with 13 bases remaining between them. Germline CDR1 reads LNHDA; CDR2 reads SQIVND (reference sequence). CDR3 length: 14 amino acids. CDR3 DNA sequence: TGTGCCAGTCAACGGGGGTGGGGCACAGATACGCAGTATTTT. Its translation is CASQRGWGTDTQYF.

The CDR3 sequence: CASQRAEQETQYF. Written as DNA, the CDR3 is TGTGCCAGCCAGAGAGCGGAACAAGAGACCCAGTACTTC. The J gene is TRBJ2-5, the V gene TRBV6-5, with TRBD2 as a possible D gene (5 bases). Trimming left V 8 bases short and J 2 bases short, with 12 bases between. Per the germline V gene, CDR1 is MNHEY and CDR2 is SVGAGI. This CDR3 comprises 13 residues.

This sequence joins TRBV10-3 and TRBJ2-5, with D possibly TRBD2 on 6 matching bases. The germline CDR1 and CDR2 sequences are ENHRY and SYGVKD. CDR3 length: 14 amino acids. V lost 5 bases and J 3 bases, leaving 13 bases between the germline ends. The CDR3 DNA sequence: TGTGCCATCAGTCTTGTGGGGGGAGAAGAGACCCAGTACTTC. Protein: CAISLVGGEETQYF.

The chain couples TRBV2 to TRBJ2-3, with D possibly TRBD2 on 6 matching bases. Trimming left V 11 bases short and J 0 bases short, with 15 bases between. The CDR3 is 14 amino acids. Germline-derived CDR1 and CDR2 are SNHLY and FYNNEI. In nucleotides, the CDR3 is TGTGCCGGGCGGGGCGTCTCTAGCACAGATACGCAGTATTTT. Encoded protein: CAGRGVSSTDTQYF.

A few counts support this clone. The J gene is TRBJ2-1, the V gene TRBV28, with TRBD2 matching over 10 bases. The trim removed 2 bases at V and 8 bases at J, leaving 6 bases unmatched. Germline values: CDR1 MDHEN, CDR2 SYDVKM. The CDR3 runs to 15 residues. CDR3 DNA: TGTGCCAGCAGTTTAAAAGCGGGAGGGCCACATGAGCAGTTCTTC. Its protein is CASSLKAGGPHEQFF.

The chain combines TRBV18 with TRBJ1-1; possibly TRBD1 for D (5 bases). Germline V lookup: CDR1 KGHSH, CDR2 LQKENI. V lost 1 base to trimming and J lost 11 bases, with 11 bases between them. The CDR3 is made up of 12 amino acids. CDR3: CASSPRDRMAFF. Here the CDR3 DNA reads TGTGCCAGCTCACCACGCGACAGAATGGCTTTCTTT.

The genes are TRBV9 and TRBJ2-1; possibly TRBD2 for D (6 bases). Germline V gene sequence: CDR1 SGDLS, CDR2 YYNGEE. V dropped 0 bases and J dropped 4 bases, with 11 bases sitting between them. This CDR3 has 15 amino acids. CDR3 loop: CASSVGGAGYNEQFF. The CDR3 DNA is TGTGCCAGCAGCGTAGGCGGGGCGGGTTACAATGAGCAGTTCTTC. Full variable domain (missing parts from reference TRBV9 and TRBJ2-1): DSGVTQTPKHLITATGQRVTLRCSPRSGDLSVYWYQQSLDQGLQFLIQYYNGEERAKGNILERFSAQQFPDLHSELNLSSLELGDSALYFCASSVGGAGYNEQFFGPGTRLTVL.

The rearrangement links TRBV28 to TRBJ2-4; possibly TRBD2 for D (5 bases). The CDR3 loop spans 14 amino acids. CDR1 and CDR2 (germline): MDHEN, SYDVKM. Deletions cut 8 bases from V and 1 base from J, with 12 bases between. The CDR3 DNA sequence: TGTGCCAGCGGCCTGGGCGGGGCCAAAAACATTCAGTACTTC. Encoded protein: CASGLGGAKNIQYF.

The V gene is TRBV29-1, the J gene TRBJ1-1; D may be TRBD1 (5 bases). Germline V lookup: CDR1 SQVTM, CDR2 ANQGSEA. Trimming took off 2 bases at V and 0 bases at J, with 13 bases between the two ends. The length of the CDR3 is 15 residues. DNA of the CDR3: TGCAGCGTTGAATACAGGCTAAGACTGAACACTGAAGCTTTCTTT. This translates into CSVEYRLRLNTEAFF. The whole variable domain, filled in from reference TRBV29-1 and TRBJ1-1, reads SAVISQKPSRDICQRGTSLTIQCQVDSQVTMMFWYRQQPGQSLTLIATANQGSEATYESGFVIDKFPISRPNLTFSTLTVSNMSPEDSSIYLCSVEYRLRLNTEAFFGQGTRLTVV.

This clone was seen just once. V is TRBV19 and J is TRBJ1-2; D gene unclear. The germline V gene has CDR1 LNHDA and CDR2 SQIVND (reference sequence). The V end lost 5 bases, the J end lost 2 bases, and 9 bases lay between the germline ends. CDR3 length equals 13 residues. CDR3 sequence reads: CASSPAGNYGYTF. The CDR3, as DNA: TGTGCCAGTAGTCCAGCAGGCAACTATGGCTACACCTTC.

This clone came up a few times. The V and J genes are TRBV7-9 and TRBJ2-2, with TRBD1 matching 7 bases. Germline V gives CDR1 SEHNR, CDR2 FQNEAQ (reference sequence). Trimming removed 4 bases from V and 5 bases from J; junction bases left unmatched: 10. The CDR3 covers 16 residues. The CDR3 sequence: CASSYRQGPGTGELFF. DNA of the CDR3: TGTGCCAGCAGCTATCGACAGGGCCCAGGGACCGGGGAGCTGTTTTTT.

This chain joins TRBV18 and TRBJ2-3; perhaps TRBD2 as D (6 bases). CDR1 is KGHSH and CDR2 is LQKENI in the germline V gene. Trimming shortened V by 6 bases and J by 4 bases, and 17 bases separated the two germline ends. This CDR3 is built from 15 residues. CDR3: CASSPQSRDSDTQYF. The CDR3 coding sequence is TGTGCCAGCTCGCCCCAAAGCCGGGACTCAGATACGCAGTATTTT. The full variable domain, with the rest looked up from reference TRBV18 and TRBJ2-3, is NAGVMQNPRHLVRRRGQEARLRCSPMKGHSHVYWYRQLPEEGLKFMVYLQKENIIDESGMPKERFSAEFPKEGPSILRIQQVVRGDSAAYFCASSPQSRDSDTQYFGPGTRLTVL.

The chain uses TRBV19 and TRBJ1-2; 11 bases align to TRBD1. Germline V CDR1 and CDR2: LNHDA, SQIVND (reference sequence). This CDR3 contains 16 residues. V lost 5 bases to trimming and J lost 7 bases; unmatched junction nucleotides: 12. The chain's CDR3 is CASSGAGQGANGGYTF. The CDR3 DNA is TGTGCCAGTAGTGGCGCAGGACAGGGGGCGAATGGTGGCTACACCTTC.

This chain connects TRBV19 to TRBJ2-5; TRBD2 matches at 7 bases. This CDR3 is built from 13 residues. The ends lost 6 bases at V and 3 bases at J; junction bases unmatched: 4. Per the germline V gene, CDR1 is LNHDA and CDR2 is SQIVND (reference sequence). The CDR3 here is CASSFGGKETQYF. In DNA form, the CDR3 reads TGTGCCAGTAGCTTCGGGGGGAAAGAGACCCAGTACTTC.

This clone has a handful of counts. The chain joins TRBV29-1 to TRBJ2-1; TRBD2 might be the D (6 bases). V was pared by 4 bases and J by 0 bases, with 10 bases between. The CDR3 spans 14 residues. The V gene's germline CDR1 is SQVTM and CDR2 ANQGSEA. This chain's CDR3 is CSVGGESSYNEQFF. For the CDR3, the DNA is TGCAGCGTTGGGGGGGAGAGCTCCTACAATGAGCAGTTCTTC.

This sequence joins TRBV5-4 and TRBJ1-1; the D is unclear. V dropped 3 bases and J dropped 10 bases, with 19 bases sitting between them. The CDR3 consists of 14 residues. Germline loops: CDR1 SGHNT, CDR2 YYREEE (reference sequence). CDR3 amino acids: CASSSGFDMQAAFF. The CDR3 DNA is TGTGCCAGCAGCTCAGGATTCGACATGCAGGCAGCTTTCTTT.

This clone turned up a few times. The chain employs TRBV4-3 and TRBJ2-2; possible D gene TRBD2, 5 bases. This CDR3 comprises 15 residues. Deletions cut 4 bases from V and 1 base from J, with 10 bases between. The germline gives CDR1 LGHNA, CDR2 YSLEER. The DNA for the CDR3 is TGCGCCAGCAGCCCCACTGGAGGGAACACCGGGGAGCTGTTTTTT. It specifies CASSPTGGNTGELFF.

The rearrangement uses TRBV10-3 and TRBJ2-3; TRBD2 is a possible D gene (5 bases). In germline, CDR1 is ENHRY, CDR2 SYGVKD. There are 13 residues in the CDR3. The ends were cut back, 10 bases at V and 4 bases at J, with 15 bases in the middle. As DNA, the CDR3 is TGTGCCACACCTCTACTAGTTCCAGATACGCAGTATTTT. Its translation: CATPLLVPDTQYF.

A few counts support this clone. Here the CDR3 reads CATSRYQGSNNEQFF. The CDR3 DNA sequence: TGTGCCACCAGCAGGTATCAAGGGAGCAACAATGAGCAGTTCTTC. The chain uses TRBV15 and TRBJ2-1; tentative D call: TRBD2 (5 bases). The germline V and J ends were trimmed by 3 bases and 5 bases, with 14 bases remaining between them. The CDR3 loop spans 15 amino acids. Looked up from germline, CDR1 is LNHNV and CDR2 is YYDKDF (reference sequence).

This chain joins TRBV7-2 and TRBJ2-2, with 9 bases identical to TRBD2. Germline V gene lookup returns CDR1 SGHTA and CDR2 FQGNSA. V lost 6 bases, J lost 4 bases, and 3 bases stayed unmatched. The CDR3 covers 14 residues. The CDR3 loop reads CASRGSGSTGELFF. CDR3 sequence (DNA): TGTGCCAGCAGAGGTAGCGGGAGCACCGGGGAGCTGTTTTTT.

This clone was picked up a small number of times. The J gene is TRBJ2-7, the V gene TRBV19, with TRBD2 identical over 8 bases. Germline V gene sequence: CDR1 LNHDA, CDR2 SQIVND (reference sequence). The CDR3 runs 14 residues. Trimming took 3 bases from V and 7 from J; bases not matched to a gene: 8. The CDR3 nucleotides are TGTGCCAGTAGTATCCAGCGGGGGTTTCGGGAGCAGTACTTC. Translating it yields CASSIQRGFREQYF.